This TCR beta chain is from a study of blood T cell repertoires in COVID-19. CDR1 LNHDA and CDR2 SQIVND come from the germline V gene (reference sequence). The CDR3 is 14 residues long. The V and J ends lost 4 bases and 4 bases, in that order; junction bases with no gene match: 5. Sequenced by immunoSEQ multiplex PCR; TCRdb stores in-frame clones only, minus some. Of 310,000 or so clones in the sample, roughly 87% were seen once. This receptor was obtained from a woman in her fifties or sixties who had recovered from COVID-19. Material: peripheral blood. The J gene is TRBJ2-3, the V gene TRBV19; 7 bases agree with TRBD1. The CDR3 bases are TGTGCCAGTAGTACAGGGGGAGAAGCAGATACGCAGTATTTT. It encodes CASSTGGEADTQYF.